This T cell receptor (beta chain) emerged from a study of beta chain features in type 1 diabetes. Study results and caveats: The study found that naive, central memory and Treg TCRB repertoires appeared more similar in patients than in healthy donors.

A note on this clone: Antigen: not known.

The whole isolated RNA underwent reverse transcription, so sequencing captured expressed TCRB transcripts. Repertoires were generated with immunoSEQ multiplex PCR, while TCRdb's copy carries only in-frame clones and drops some. The table records hundreds of thousands of clones, 10% to 15% of them present only once. The V gene lost 2 bases and the J gene lost 4 bases, with 6 bases spanning the gap. CDR1 and CDR2 (germline): SGHAT, FQNNGV. CDR3 length equals 13 residues. The rearrangement uses TRBV11-2 and TRBJ1-5; D unresolved. This TCR was recovered from a man aged 18 to 29 in good health. The sequenced sample consisted of naive CD4+ T cells from blood. As DNA, the CDR3 is TGTGCCAGCAGCTTACGGGAGAATCAGCCCCAGCATTTT. This codes for CASSLRENQPQHF.